This is a list of T cell receptor beta chains from one sample in a study of T cell changes during pregnancy in multiple sclerosis. Profiling relied on immunoSEQ multiplex PCR, and the TCRdb table lists in-frame clones only, not all of them. The sample has about 61,000 clones, more than 80% seen once. Sequences were derived from peripheral blood, sampled in the first trimester of pregnancy. The receptors originated from a female donor in good health, enrolled as a control in a pregnancy study. The CDR3 runs from the conserved cysteine through the conserved F or W. A D gene is named only where the DNA matches it firmly. Size is omitted from some rows. Given values are once, few, many or a class for expanded clones.

TRBV6-5	TRBJ2-5	once	TRBD1	TGTGCCAGCAGCCGGGGTACAGGGGGAGAGACCCAGTACTTC	CASSRGTGGETQYF
TRBV10-3	TRBJ1-2	.	TRBD1	TGTGCCATCAGTGCCGGGACAGGGTTAGATGGCTACACCTTC	CAISAGTGLDGYTF
TRBV9	TRBJ1-2	.	.	TGTGCCAGCAGCTCCGATGGCTACACCTTC	CASSSDGYTF
TRBV6-1	TRBJ2-1	.	TRBD1	TGTGCCAGCAGAAATTCGGACAGGTACAATGAGCAGTTCTTC	CASRNSDRYNEQFF
TRBV18	TRBJ2-6	once	.	TGTGCCAGCTCCCTAGATTGGGTCTCTGGGGCCAACGTCCTGACTTTC	CASSLDWVSGANVLTF
TRBV7-9	TRBJ1-1	.	.	TGTGCCAGCAGCTCCCCGCCAGAGAACACTGAAGCTTTCTTT	CASSSPPENTEAFF
TRBV11-2	TRBJ1-1	.	.	TGTGCCAGCAGCTTACATTCTAGGCAGCAGGGAACTGAAGCTTTCTTT	CASSLHSRQQGTEAFF
TRBV30	TRBJ1-6	.	.	TGTGCCTGGAGTGTAAGTCCAGGGTCTTCACCCCTCCACTTT	CAWSVSPGSSPLHF
TRBV2	TRBJ1-5	.	.	TGTGCCAGCAGTGAAGCGGCAGTACCGGGGGGGGGCAATCAGCCCCAGCATTTT	CASSEAAVPGGGNQPQHF
TRBV11-3	TRBJ2-2	.	TRBD2	TGTGCCAGCAGCTTAGTCGGTTCTAGCGGGACGAACACCGGGGAGCTGTTTTTT	CASSLVGSSGTNTGELFF
TRBV11-3	TRBJ1-1	.	.	TGTGCCAGCAGCTTAGAGAGTCACACTGAAGCTTTCTTT	CASSLESHTEAFF
TRBV11-1	TRBJ1-3	once	TRBD1	TGTGCCAGCAGCTTACGCGGGACAGCAAACTCTGGAAACACCATATATTTT	CASSLRGTANSGNTIYF
TRBV6-6	TRBJ2-7	.	TRBD1	TGTGCCAGCAGTTACAGGGACAGATCCTACGAGCAGTACTTC	CASSYRDRSYEQYF
TRBV30	TRBJ2-1	.	.	TGTGCCTGGATGGGGCGGACCGGGGGTTACAATGAGCAGTTCTTC	CAWMGRTGGYNEQFF
TRBV7-2	TRBJ2-5	once	.	TGTGCCAGCAGCTCCCCGGAGGAGGAGACCCAGTACTTC	CASSSPEEETQYF
TRBV27	TRBJ1-2	once	TRBD1	TGTGCCAGCAGTCCAGGGGGAAAGAACTATGGCTACACCTTC	CASSPGGKNYGYTF
TRBV11-2	TRBJ2-5	.	.	TGTGCCAGCACCCCCCTTGGGGCATACCAAGAGACCCAGTACTTC	CASTPLGAYQETQYF
TRBV9	TRBJ2-3	once	TRBD1	TGTGCCAGCAGCGGGGACCCAGGGGGTACGCAGTATTTT	CASSGDPGGTQYF
TRBV18	TRBJ2-7	.	TRBD2	TGTGCCAGCTCACTACTGGGACTAGAGGGGAACTACGAGCAGTACTTC	CASSLLGLEGNYEQYF
TRBV5-4	TRBJ1-4	.	TRBD1	TGTGCCAGCAGCTTGACAGGGGTGGCAACTAATGAAAAACTGTTTTTT	CASSLTGVATNEKLFF
TRBV7-2	TRBJ2-1	.	TRBD2	TGTGCCAGCAGCCCTCAGCGGGGGCCGGGGAATGAGCAGTTCTTC	CASSPQRGPGNEQFF
TRBV11-2	TRBJ2-2	once	.	TGTGCCAGCAGCTTAGATAGAATCACCGGGGAGCTGTTTTTT	CASSLDRITGELFF